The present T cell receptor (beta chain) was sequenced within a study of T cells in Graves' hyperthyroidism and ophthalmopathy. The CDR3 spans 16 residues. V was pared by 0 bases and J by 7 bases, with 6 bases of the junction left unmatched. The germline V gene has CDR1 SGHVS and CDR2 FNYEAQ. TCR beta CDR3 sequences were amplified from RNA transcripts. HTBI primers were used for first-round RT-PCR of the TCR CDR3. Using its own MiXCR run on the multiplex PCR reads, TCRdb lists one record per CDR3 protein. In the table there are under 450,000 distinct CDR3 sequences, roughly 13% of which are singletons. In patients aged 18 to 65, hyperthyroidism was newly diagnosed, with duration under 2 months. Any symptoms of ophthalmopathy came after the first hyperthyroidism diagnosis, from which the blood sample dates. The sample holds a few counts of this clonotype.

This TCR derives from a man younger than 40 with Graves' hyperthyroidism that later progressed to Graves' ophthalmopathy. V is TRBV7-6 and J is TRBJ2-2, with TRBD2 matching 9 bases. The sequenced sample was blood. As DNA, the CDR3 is TGTGCCAGCAGCTTAGCACTAGCGGGTTCTAACGGGGAGCTGTTTTTT. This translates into CASSLALAGSNGELFF.